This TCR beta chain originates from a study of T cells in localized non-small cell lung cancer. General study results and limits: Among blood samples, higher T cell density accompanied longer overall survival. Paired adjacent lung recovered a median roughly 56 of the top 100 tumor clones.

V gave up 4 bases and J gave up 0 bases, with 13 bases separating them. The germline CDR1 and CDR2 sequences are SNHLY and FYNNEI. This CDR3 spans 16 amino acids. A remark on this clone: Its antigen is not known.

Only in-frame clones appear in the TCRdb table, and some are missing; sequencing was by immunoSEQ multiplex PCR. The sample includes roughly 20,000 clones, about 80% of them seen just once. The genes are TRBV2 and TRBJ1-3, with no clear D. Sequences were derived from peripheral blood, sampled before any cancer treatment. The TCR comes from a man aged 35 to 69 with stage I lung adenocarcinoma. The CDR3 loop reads CASSAEAPFSGNTIYF. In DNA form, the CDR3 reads TGTGCCAGCAGTGCTGAGGCCCCTTTCTCTGGAAACACCATATATTTT. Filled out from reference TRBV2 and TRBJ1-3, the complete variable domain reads EPEVTQTPSHQVTQMGQEVILRCVPISNHLYFYWYRQILGQKVEFLVSFYNNEISEKSEIFDDQFSVERPDGSNFTLKIRSTKLEDSAMYFCASSAEAPFSGNTIYFGEGSWLTVV.